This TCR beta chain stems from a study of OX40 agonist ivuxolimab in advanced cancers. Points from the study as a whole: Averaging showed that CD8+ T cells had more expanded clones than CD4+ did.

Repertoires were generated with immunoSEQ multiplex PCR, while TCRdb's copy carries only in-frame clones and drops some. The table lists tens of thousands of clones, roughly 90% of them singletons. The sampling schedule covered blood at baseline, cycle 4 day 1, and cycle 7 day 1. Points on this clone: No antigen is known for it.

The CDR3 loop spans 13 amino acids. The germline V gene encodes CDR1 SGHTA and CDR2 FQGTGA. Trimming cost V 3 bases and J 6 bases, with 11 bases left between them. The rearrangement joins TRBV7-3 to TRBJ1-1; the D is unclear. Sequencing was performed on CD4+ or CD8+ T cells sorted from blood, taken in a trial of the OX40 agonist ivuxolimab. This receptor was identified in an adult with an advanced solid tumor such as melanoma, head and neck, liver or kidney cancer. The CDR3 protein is CASSLFSGSEAFF. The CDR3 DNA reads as TGTGCCAGCAGCTTGTTCAGCGGATCTGAAGCTTTCTTT.